This TCR beta chain was recovered during a study of T cell changes during pregnancy in multiple sclerosis (dated by TCRdb to between 2018 and 2021). With respect to the entire study: The study examined how the T cell repertoire changed over the course of pregnancy in women with multiple sclerosis.

A note on this clone: No cognate antigen has been identified for it. Base qualities were left out, and no much larger clone turns up one base away.

Library preparation was by the immunoSEQ multiplex PCR assay. TCRdb retrieved this table from immuneACCESS and kept in-frame rearrangements only. Not all clones are present; in checked studies, unresolved V genes account for under half, and no reason is known for the remainder. The sample includes tens of thousands of clones, with 85% to 95% observed a single time. The ten largest clones capture approximately 0.72% of the sample. The germline V gene sets CDR1 to KGHSH and CDR2 to LQKENI. Counted from cysteine to phenylalanine, this CDR3 has 16 amino acids. Of the read, only the CDR3 DNA is kept; its 48 bases are in frame from base 1.

The origin of this receptor is a female donor with multiple sclerosis, enrolled in a pregnancy study. The sequence joins TRBV18 to TRBJ2-5; TRBD2 is perhaps the D gene, given 5 matching bases. TRBJ2-7 explains the end of the DNA better; the J call may be wrong. This sample comprised CD4+ T cells from peripheral blood mononuclear cells, obtained in the third trimester of pregnancy. The nucleotides read TGTGCCAGCTCACCACTGCAACGAGGGTATGCCTACGAGCAGTACTTC. Translated, this gives CASSPLQRGYAYEQYF.